This T cell receptor beta chain was retrieved from a study of blood T cells in healthy people across ages. The V gene lost 5 bases and the J gene lost 7 bases, with 24 bases spanning the gap. The CDR3 consists of 17 residues. Germline V lookup: CDR1 SGHVS, CDR2 FQNEAQ. Primed by a sample-barcoded 5' primer and a J-beta primer mix, a second PCR proceeded for about 6 to 12 cycles. TCRdb processed the 5' RACE reads anew with MiXCR; each CDR3 protein has one entry. The sample lists around 800,000 distinct CDR3 sequences, about 45% occurring once. V usage is TRBV7-8 and J usage is TRBJ1-5, with D tentatively TRBD1 (5 bases). The material sequenced was blood. This clonotype originated in an elderly man in good health. CDR3 residues: CASSPSQGGGPSQPQHF. The DNA for the CDR3 is TGTGCCAGCAGCCCAAGTCAGGGAGGCGGACCCTCCCAGCCCCAGCATTTT.